This passage covers 29 T cell receptor beta chains from one sample sequenced in a study of T cells in Graves' hyperthyroidism and ophthalmopathy. Amplified regions were TCR beta CDR3 sequences from RNA transcripts. First-round RT-PCR targeting the TCR CDR3 was performed with the HTBI primer set. Using its own MiXCR run on the multiplex PCR reads, TCRdb lists one record per CDR3 protein. The table has about 700,000 distinct CDR3 sequences, around 13% seen once. Sequenced: blood. The receptors come from a woman aged 18-29 years with Graves' hyperthyroidism.

The J gene is TRBJ2-4, the V gene TRBV10-3; a weak D match, TRBD1 (6 bases). From germline, CDR1 is ENHRY and CDR2 SYGVKD. Trimming pared 2 bases from V and 4 bases from J, leaving 9 bases between. CDR3 length equals 14 residues. The CDR3 is CAISERQGKNIQYF. CDR3 nucleotide sequence: TGTGCCATCAGTGAGAGGCAGGGGAAAAACATTCAGTACTTC.

The V gene is TRBV29-1, the J gene TRBJ1-1; tentative D call: TRBD1 (5 bases). The CDR3 loop spans 13 amino acids. Germline CDR1 reads SQVTM; CDR2 reads ANQGSEA. Trimming cost V 4 bases and J 1 base, with 10 bases left between them. CDR3 sequence reads: CSVVGQTNTEAFF. DNA for the CDR3: TGCAGCGTTGTGGGGCAGACGAACACTGAAGCTTTCTTT.

This clonotype was picked up many times. The chain is built from TRBV6-2 or TRBV6-3 and TRBJ1-1, with no clear D. The CDR3 covers 12 residues. Germline values: CDR1 MNHEY, CDR2 SVGEGT. The V end was cut by 1 base, the J end by 1 base, with 1 base between. CDR3 coding DNA: TGTGCCAGCAGTTACTGGAACACTGAAGCTTTCTTT. Protein: CASSYWNTEAFF.

This clonotype has ten or more counts. The rearrangement joins TRBV4-2 to TRBJ2-3; 12 bases agree with TRBD2. The CDR3 is 15 amino acids. The V segment lost 4 bases and the J segment 6 bases; nucleotides outside the gene matches: 5. The germline V gene encodes CDR1 LGHNA and CDR2 YNFKEQ. The CDR3 sequence: CASSPRTSGTDTQYF. CDR3 sequence (DNA): TGTGCCAGCAGCCCTCGGACTAGCGGGACGGATACGCAGTATTTT.

This clonotype was seen repeatedly, ten times or more. Here the CDR3 reads CASTLTGRQETQYF. CDR3 bases: TGTGCCAGCACCCTAACGGGACGGCAAGAGACCCAGTACTTC. The chain is built from TRBV3-1 and TRBJ2-5; either TRBD1 or TRBD2 may supply D (5 bases each). The V gene's germline CDR1 is LGHDT and CDR2 YNNKEL (reference sequence). The CDR3 totals 14 residues. V dropped 7 bases and J dropped 2 bases, with 14 bases sitting between them.

At least ten counts were recorded for this clonotype. The rearrangement uses TRBV7-3 and TRBJ2-1, with no clear D. Germline assignment: CDR1 SGHTA and CDR2 FQGTGA. The germline V and J ends were trimmed by 2 bases and 0 bases, with 5 bases remaining between them. The CDR3 contains 14 residues. The CDR3 coding sequence is TGTGCCAGCAGCTTACACAGCTCCTACAATGAGCAGTTCTTC. It translates to CASSLHSSYNEQFF.

A few counts support this clonotype. The chain recombines TRBV11-3 with TRBJ2-1; 7 nucleotides align to TRBD2. Trimming cost V 8 bases and J 0 bases; bases outside gene matches: 7. The germline CDR1 and CDR2 sequences are SGHNT and YENEEA. This CDR3 is 15 amino acids long. CDR3 amino acids: CASGSGLSSYNEQFF. CDR3 in DNA: TGTGCCAGCGGTAGCGGGTTGAGCTCCTACAATGAGCAGTTCTTC.

The chain has TRBV6-2 or TRBV6-3 and TRBJ2-1, with no clear D. Germline lookup yields CDR1 MNHEY and CDR2 SVGEGT. There are 13 residues in the CDR3. Between the trimmed V and J ends, which lost 5 bases and 4 bases, there was a span of 9 bases. CDR3: CASSTGPYNEQFF. As DNA, the CDR3 is TGTGCCAGCAGTACCGGGCCATACAATGAGCAGTTCTTC.

V and J are TRBV24-1 and TRBJ1-2; TRBD1 aligns across 7 bases. The CDR3 covers 14 residues. Germline assignment: CDR1 KGHDR and CDR2 SFDVKD. The ends lost 7 bases at V and 4 bases at J; junction bases unmatched: 8. In DNA form, the CDR3 reads TGTGCCACCAGCGACGAGACAGGGAGCTATGGCTACACCTTC. It is translated as CATSDETGSYGYTF.

This clonotype was counted a few times. The chain recombines TRBV5-1 with TRBJ2-5, with TRBD2 matching over 11 bases. The CDR3 is made up of 19 amino acids. J lost 2 bases, V lost 0 bases, and 12 bases had no gene match. Germline V gene data show CDR1 as SGHRS and CDR2 as YFSETQ. CDR3 DNA sequence: TGCGCCAGCAGCTTGGAATCCCGTGTAAGACTAGCGGGGCAAGAGACCCAGTACTTC. It specifies CASSLESRVRLAGQETQYF.

This clonotype was seen ten or more times. The V call is TRBV28, the J call TRBJ2-1; 8 bases fit TRBD1. The CDR3 is made up of 19 amino acids. Germline V gives CDR1 MDHEN, CDR2 SYDVKM. J gave up 5 bases and V 2 bases, and 17 bases lay outside the gene matches. CDR3 residues: CASSLRAKRTGQVHNEQFF. In DNA form, the CDR3 reads TGTGCCAGCAGTTTAAGGGCAAAAAGGACAGGGCAAGTACACAATGAGCAGTTCTTC.

There are many counts of this clonotype. The chain couples TRBV6-2 or TRBV6-3 to TRBJ2-7, with D possibly matching TRBD1 (5 bases). The CDR3 has 14 amino acids. Deletions cut 6 bases from V and 0 bases from J, with 12 bases between. Looked up from germline, CDR1 is MNHEY and CDR2 is SVGEGT. CDR3 protein: CASRRQSSSYEQYF. The CDR3 region has the DNA TGTGCCAGCAGACGACAGTCAAGCTCCTACGAGCAGTACTTC.

Only a few counts were recorded for this clonotype. The chain links TRBV20-1 to TRBJ2-1; TRBD2 might be the D (5 bases). Trimming left V 6 bases short and J 5 bases short, with 20 bases between. The CDR3 spans 15 residues. Germline V CDR1 and CDR2: DFQATT, SNEGSKA (reference sequence). The CDR3 nucleotides read TGCAGTGCAAATCGGTTTGGGGAGAATAACAATGAGCAGTTCTTC. It codes for CSANRFGENNNEQFF.

This clonotype turned up a few times. The chain carries TRBV7-2 and TRBJ1-2; TRBD1 matches 9 bases. Per germline, CDR1 SGHTA and CDR2 FQGNSA. Losses at the gene ends were 5 bases for V and 4 bases for J; bases not matched to a gene: 11. The CDR3 is made up of 16 amino acids. The CDR3 sequence: CASSSIGTGFGYGYTF. The CDR3, as DNA: TGTGCCAGCAGCAGTATAGGGACAGGGTTTGGCTATGGCTACACCTTC. The whole variable domain, remainder taken from reference TRBV7-2 and TRBJ1-2, is GAGVSQSPSNKVTEKGKDVELRCDPISGHTALYWYRQSLGQGLEFLIYFQGNSAPDKSGLPSDRFSAERTGGSVSTLTIQRTQQEDSAVYLCASSSIGTGFGYGYTFGSGTRLTVV.

With regard to this clonotype: A much larger clone sits a single nucleotide away, making a read error possible. The CDR3 nucleotides are TGTGCCATCATGAGGGAATCATACGAGCAGCACTTC. Protein product: CAIMRESYEQHF. The chain uses TRBV10-3 and TRBJ2-7, with D possibly being TRBD2 (5 bases). This CDR3 contains 12 residues. Germline V CDR1 and CDR2: ENHRY, SYGVKD.

Ten or more counts support this clonotype. This chain uses TRBV6-2 or TRBV6-3 with TRBJ2-3; D not resolved. The CDR3 covers 15 residues. Trimming stripped 6 bases from V and 0 bases from J, with 13 bases between. Per the germline V gene, CDR1 is MNHEY and CDR2 is SVGEGT. The CDR3 reads CASSPLGFSTDTQYF. For the CDR3, the DNA is TGTGCCAGCAGCCCCCTAGGGTTTAGCACAGATACGCAGTATTTT.

As for this clonotype: Since a much larger clone is just one base distant, this may be a read error. The chain couples TRBV7-3 to TRBJ2-7, with 8 nucleotides matching TRBD2. Germline CDR1 is SGHTA and CDR2 is FQGTGA. The CDR3 spans 15 residues. With 7 bases clipped from V and 0 bases from J, the junction kept 8 bases outside the gene matches. DNA for the CDR3: TGTGCCAGCAACTCCGGGGGGGGATACTCCTACGAGCAGTACTTC. Translated: CASNSGGGYSYEQYF.

This clonotype appeared many times. This chain uses TRBV2 with TRBJ2-7; unclear D gene. Germline CDR1 is SNHLY and CDR2 is FYNNEI. The V gene lost 5 bases and the J gene lost 1 base, with 21 bases spanning the gap. There are 17 residues in the CDR3. CDR3 nucleotides: TGTGCCAGCAGTCATGACCCCGGTCGGCGGTCGTCCTACGAGCAGTACTTC. Protein product: CASSHDPGRRSSYEQYF.

The table lists this clonotype with a few counts. V usage is TRBV7-6 and J usage is TRBJ2-1, with 7 bases lining up with TRBD1. V was pared by 1 base and J by 6 bases, with 6 bases of the junction left unmatched. The germline gives CDR1 SGHVS, CDR2 FNYEAQ. The CDR3 length is 15 residues. The CDR3 region is CASSLGTGALNEQFF. The CDR3, as DNA: TGTGCCAGCAGCTTAGGGACAGGAGCCCTCAATGAGCAGTTCTTC.

This clonotype was observed a few times. The genes are TRBV27 and TRBJ2-1, with TRBD1 as a possible D gene (6 bases). The CDR3 consists of 16 residues. CDR1 is MNHEY, CDR2 SMNVEV, per germline (reference sequence). V lost 3 bases and J lost 5, with 17 bases in between. The CDR3 region is CASSFEGGELHNEQFF. CDR3 bases: TGTGCCAGCAGTTTTGAAGGGGGAGAACTCCACAATGAGCAGTTCTTC.

This clonotype occurred many times. This chain connects TRBV27 to TRBJ1-5, with D uncertain. Per the germline V gene, CDR1 is MNHEY and CDR2 is SMNVEV (reference sequence). The CDR3 is 13 residues long. V was pared by 3 bases and J by 2 bases, with 5 bases between. In DNA, the CDR3 is TGTGCCAGCAGTTTTTTAGGCAATCAGCCCCAGCATTTT. It yields the protein CASSFLGNQPQHF.

This clonotype was seen repeatedly, ten times or more. J is TRBJ1-5 and V is TRBV6-1, with 7 bases matching TRBD1. This CDR3 comprises 14 residues. The V and J ends lost 8 bases and 4 bases, in that order; junction bases with no gene match: 8. Per the germline V gene, CDR1 is MNHNS and CDR2 is SASEGT. The CDR3 DNA reads as TGTGCCAGCGGGGGACAGACCCTAAATCAGCCCCAGCATTTT. Encoded protein: CASGGQTLNQPQHF.

The rearrangement links TRBV11-2 to TRBJ2-1; possible D gene TRBD1, 6 bases. Per germline, CDR1 SGHAT and CDR2 FQNNGV. Trimming removed 0 bases from V and 14 bases from J, with 8 bases in between. The CDR3 runs to 11 residues. The CDR3 DNA is TGTGCCAGCAGCTTAGAGGGACATGAGTTCTTC. Translated, it gives CASSLEGHEFF.

Only a few counts were recorded for this clonotype. This chain joins TRBV27 and TRBJ2-1; 15 bases are shared with TRBD2. The ends lost 7 bases at V and 9 bases at J; junction bases unmatched: 10. Germline V gene data show CDR1 as MNHEY and CDR2 as SMNVEV (reference sequence). The length of the CDR3 is 16 residues. CDR3 region: CASTSSWTSGRAEQFF. DNA for the CDR3: TGTGCCAGCACTTCAAGTTGGACTAGCGGGAGGGCTGAGCAGTTCTTC.

The chain joins TRBV5-1 to TRBJ2-1; 16 nucleotides match TRBD2. The germline gives CDR1 SGHRS, CDR2 YFSETQ. The V and J ends lost 4 bases and 6 bases, in that order; junction bases with no gene match: 13. The CDR3 covers 19 residues. The CDR3, as DNA: TGCGCCAGCAGCCCTCCGGGACTAGCGGGAGGGCCTAGGCCCAATGAGCAGTTCTTC. Translating it yields CASSPPGLAGGPRPNEQFF.

The rearrangement links TRBV25-1 to TRBJ1-4, with unresolved D. Germline V CDR1 and CDR2: MGHDK, SYGVNS. This CDR3 has 15 residues. V lost 6 bases and J 0 bases, leaving 11 bases between the germline ends. CDR3 in DNA: TGTGCCAGCAGGCCCTCCCAGGCAACTAATGAAAAACTGTTTTTT. Its translation: CASRPSQATNEKLFF.

This clonotype was counted once. The chain links TRBV7-2 to TRBJ2-5, with D perhaps matching TRBD2 (6 bases). The germline CDR1 and CDR2 sequences are SGHTA and FQGNSA. The V and J ends lost 2 bases and 5 bases respectively, with 9 bases between them. The CDR3 has 13 amino acids. In nucleotides, the CDR3 is TGTGCCAGCAGCTTAACGGCGGGGGAGACCCAGTACTTC. Its protein is CASSLTAGETQYF.

This clonotype has at least ten counts. The chain recombines TRBV7-9 with TRBJ2-1; 9 bases align to TRBD2. V shed 4 bases and J 8 bases; nucleotides not matched to a gene: 0. Looked up from germline, CDR1 is SEHNR and CDR2 is FQNEAQ (reference sequence). This CDR3 contains 12 residues. CDR3 DNA sequence: TGTGCCAGCAGCTGGACTAGCGATGAGCAGTTCTTC. Protein product: CASSWTSDEQFF.

This clonotype has a handful of counts. The genes are TRBV28 and TRBJ2-1; possibly TRBD2 for D (5 bases). The length of the CDR3 is 16 residues. Trimming pared 3 bases from V and 9 bases from J, leaving 21 bases between. CDR1 MDHEN and CDR2 SYDVKM come from the germline V gene. CDR3 in amino acids: CASSFGSSGHIAEQFF. The CDR3 coding sequence is TGTGCCAGCAGTTTTGGAAGCAGCGGCCATATAGCTGAGCAGTTCTTC.